These 20 T cell receptor beta chains were all obtained from the same sample, sequenced in a study of Graves' ophthalmopathy and Graves' hyperthyroidism. Amplification of TCR beta CDR3 regions used RNA transcripts. Following a first-round RT-PCR that used HTBI primers, a second-round multiplex PCR was carried out. TCRdb fed the multiplex PCR reads into MiXCR, producing one record per CDR3 protein. The sample contains over a million distinct CDR3 sequences, less than 45% of which appear only once. The sample consisted of peripheral blood or thyroid tissue (not recorded which). Receptor source: an adult man with Graves' hyperthyroidism.

This clonotype came up many times. This chain uses TRBV12-3 or TRBV12-4 with TRBJ1-1, with D unclear. The V gene lost 5 bases and the J gene lost 6 bases, with 13 bases spanning the gap. The CDR3 covers 13 residues. This CDR3 reads CASSPTGISEAFF. In DNA form, the CDR3 reads TGTGCCAGCAGTCCCACGGGGATCTCTGAAGCTTTCTTT.

This chain connects TRBV10-3 to TRBJ2-5, with D perhaps given as TRBD1 or TRBD2 (6 bases each). The V end lost 3 bases, the J end lost 4 bases, and 18 bases lay between the germline ends. Germline-derived CDR1 and CDR2 are ENHRY and SYGVKD. There are 16 residues in the CDR3. The CDR3 loop reads CAISEEGGVLGETQYF. The CDR3 DNA reads as TGTGCCATCAGTGAAGAGGGGGGCGTTCTAGGAGAGACCCAGTACTTC.

The chain has TRBV6-2 or TRBV6-3 and TRBJ2-7, with D possibly matching TRBD2 (5 bases). CDR1 is MNHEY, CDR2 SVGEGT, per germline. V lost 5 bases and J lost 3, with 11 bases in between. The CDR3 is 13 amino acids. The CDR3, as DNA: TGTGCCAGCAGTCAAAGACTATTCTACGAGCAGTACTTC. It yields the protein CASSQRLFYEQYF.

The chain has TRBV7-2 and TRBJ1-1, with D uncertain. Trimming shortened V by 4 bases and J by 10 bases, and 16 bases separated the two germline ends. This CDR3 is 13 amino acids long. Germline CDR1 and CDR2: SGHTA and FQGNSA. This chain's CDR3 is CASSSSGPVGAFF. The CDR3 coding sequence is TGTGCCAGCAGCTCCAGTGGACCGGTGGGAGCTTTCTTT.

This clonotype was recorded at least ten times. The gene calls are TRBV18 and TRBJ1-1; possibly TRBD1 for D (5 bases). The CDR3 has 13 amino acids. Trimming shortened V by 5 bases and J by 3 bases, and 10 bases separated the two germline ends. Germline V CDR1 and CDR2: KGHSH, LQKENI. The DNA of the CDR3 is TGTGCCAGCTCAACAGGTAGTGACACTGAAGCTTTCTTT. Translation: CASSTGSDTEAFF.

This clonotype was observed at least ten times. The chain employs TRBV7-9 and TRBJ1-2; 8 positions agree with TRBD1. Germline V gene lookup returns CDR1 SEHNR and CDR2 FQNEAQ (reference sequence). V lost 5 bases to trimming and J lost 4 bases; unmatched junction nucleotides: 9. CDR3 length equals 15 residues. CDR3: CASSPETGGAYGYTF. The CDR3, as DNA: TGTGCCAGCAGCCCAGAAACAGGGGGAGCCTATGGCTACACCTTC.

This clonotype was detected a few times. Here the CDR3 reads CASGGGEPQHF. Written as DNA, the CDR3 is TGTGCCAGCGGGGGTGGTGAGCCCCAGCATTTT. The V and J genes are TRBV6-2 or TRBV6-3 and TRBJ1-5; D possibly corresponds to TRBD1 (5 bases). The CDR3 has 11 residues. The V end was cut by 8 bases, the J end by 8 bases, with 10 bases between. The germline CDR1 and CDR2 sequences are MNHEY and SVGEGT.

With respect to this clonotype: This clone may be a read error of a much larger clone one base away. The V and J genes are TRBV12-3 or TRBV12-4 and TRBJ1-4, with D unclear. The CDR3 contains 15 residues. CDR3 bases: TGTGCCAGCAGTTACTTGGGTGCAACTAATGAAAAACTGGTTTTT. It is translated as CASSYLGATNEKLVF.

The sample holds a few counts of this clonotype. A read error may be the cause here, since a much bigger clone is one base away. The chain couples TRBV14 to TRBJ2-7; D unclear. The CDR3 runs 13 residues. Deletions cut 9 bases from V and 2 bases from J, with 14 bases between. The germline gives CDR1 SGHDN, CDR2 FVKESK. For the CDR3, the DNA is TGTGCCAGAGGTAAGACGGAAACCTACGAGCAGTACTTC. It yields the protein CARGKTETYEQYF.

This clonotype was picked up many times. The chain recombines TRBV5-5 with TRBJ2-7, with D perhaps being TRBD1 or TRBD2 (5 bases each). The CDR3 has 14 amino acids. Germline values: CDR1 SGHKS, CDR2 YYEKEE (reference sequence). Trimming left V 1 base short and J 2 bases short, with 10 bases between. This chain's CDR3 is CASSLTTGPYEQYF. In nucleotides, the CDR3 is TGTGCCAGCAGCTTGACGACGGGGCCCTACGAGCAGTACTTC.

This clonotype was seen ten or more times. The chain combines TRBV20-1 with TRBJ1-5; D is undetermined. V lost 4 bases to trimming and J lost 0 bases, with 7 bases between them. CDR3 length: 13 amino acids. Looked up from germline, CDR1 is DFQATT and CDR2 is SNEGSKA (reference sequence). In nucleotides, the CDR3 is TGCAGTGCTAAAAGGGCTAGCAATCAGCCCCAGCATTTT. It yields the protein CSAKRASNQPQHF.

This clonotype was observed many times. This chain uses TRBV7-7 with TRBJ2-2; TRBD2 matches 8 bases. Germline V gene data show CDR1 as SSHAT and CDR2 as FNYEAQ (reference sequence). The length of the CDR3 is 21 residues. The V and J ends lost 4 bases and 2 bases, in that order; junction bases with no gene match: 21. CDR3 sequence (DNA): TGTGCCAGCAGCTACACTAGCGGCGAGGCACCCCCCTCCTTCAACACCGGGGAGCTGTTTTTT. Its translation: CASSYTSGEAPPSFNTGELFF.

This clonotype was seen many times. This chain joins TRBV5-8 and TRBJ2-5; D is uncertain. The CDR3 has 15 amino acids. CDR1 and CDR2 from the germline V gene are SGHTS and YDEGEE. Trimming took 2 bases from V and 4 from J, leaving 15 bases between them. DNA of the CDR3: TGTGCCAGCAGCTTCGCAGGCGGCTGGGGAGAGACCCAGTACTTC. It encodes CASSFAGGWGETQYF.

The rearrangement joins TRBV29-1 to TRBJ1-6, with D possibly being TRBD1 (6 bases). This CDR3 has 13 amino acids. The V gene's germline CDR1 is SQVTM and CDR2 ANQGSEA. In DNA, the CDR3 is TGCAGGCCCGGGGGCAGGGGAAATTCACCCCTCCACTTT. This encodes CRPGGRGNSPLHF.

In its sample, this clonotype was seen a few times. Since a much larger clone is just one base distant, this may be a read error. The chain is built from TRBV7-9 and TRBJ1-4, with D unclear. Trimming left V 10 bases short and J 5 bases short, with 20 bases between. The CDR3 runs to 15 residues. Germline CDR1 SEHNR, CDR2 FQNEAQ (reference sequence). The CDR3 loop reads CAIERGSEQNEKLFF. As DNA, the CDR3 is TGTGCCATCGAACGGGGTTCCGAGCAAAATGAAAAACTGTTTTTT. The full variable domain, with the rest looked up from reference TRBV7-9 and TRBJ1-4, is DTGVSQNPRHKITKRGQNVTFRCDPISEHNRLYWYRQTLGQGPEFLTYFQNEAQLEKSRLLSDRFSAERPKGSFSTLEIQRTEQGDSAMYLCAIERGSEQNEKLFFGSGTQLSVL.

In its sample, this clonotype was seen a few times. V and J are TRBV6-2 or TRBV6-3 and TRBJ2-6; D is uncertain. The V gene's germline CDR1 is MNHEY and CDR2 SVGEGT. Deletions cut 1 base from V and 4 bases from J, with 8 bases between. The CDR3 extends over 15 amino acids. The CDR3: CASSYFSTGANVLTF. In DNA, the CDR3 is TGTGCCAGCAGTTACTTCAGTACCGGGGCCAACGTCCTGACTTTC.

This clonotype occurred a few times. The chain recombines TRBV20-1 with TRBJ2-5, with a tentative D call TRBD2 (5 bases). V lost 1 base, J lost 4 bases, and 19 bases lay in between. The CDR3 totals 16 residues. CDR1 is DFQATT and CDR2 is SNEGSKA in the germline V gene (reference sequence). The CDR3, as DNA: TGCAGTGCTAGAGGATTTCTCGAGGGTAGTCCAGAGACCCAGTACTTC. Its protein is CSARGFLEGSPETQYF.

The chain recombines TRBV4-2 with TRBJ2-2, with TRBD1 matching 12 bases. The CDR3 is 17 amino acids. V shed 2 bases, J shed 4 bases, and the junction held 5 bases outside the gene matches. From germline, CDR1 is LGHNA and CDR2 YNFKEQ. The CDR3 here is CASSQMGQGASTGELFF. The CDR3, as DNA: TGTGCCAGCAGCCAAATGGGACAGGGGGCAAGCACCGGGGAGCTGTTTTTT.

V and J are TRBV6-9 and TRBJ2-7; D may be TRBD1 (6 bases). CDR3 size: 14 residues. From germline, CDR1 is MNHGY and CDR2 SVAAGI. V was shortened by 5 bases and J by 2 bases, with 13 bases between the two germline ends. The CDR3 loop reads CASSARQDTYEQYF. CDR3 nucleotide sequence: TGTGCCAGCAGTGCCCGACAGGACACCTACGAGCAGTACTTC.

The chain employs TRBV7-6 and TRBJ1-2, with TRBD1 identical over 10 bases. Germline CDR1 is SGHVS and CDR2 is FNYEAQ. J was trimmed by 8 bases and V by 5 bases; bases with no gene match: 5. The CDR3 loop spans 13 amino acids. DNA for the CDR3: TGTGCCAGCAGCCAAGGGGACAGGGGAGGCTACACCTTC. Residues: CASSQGDRGGYTF.